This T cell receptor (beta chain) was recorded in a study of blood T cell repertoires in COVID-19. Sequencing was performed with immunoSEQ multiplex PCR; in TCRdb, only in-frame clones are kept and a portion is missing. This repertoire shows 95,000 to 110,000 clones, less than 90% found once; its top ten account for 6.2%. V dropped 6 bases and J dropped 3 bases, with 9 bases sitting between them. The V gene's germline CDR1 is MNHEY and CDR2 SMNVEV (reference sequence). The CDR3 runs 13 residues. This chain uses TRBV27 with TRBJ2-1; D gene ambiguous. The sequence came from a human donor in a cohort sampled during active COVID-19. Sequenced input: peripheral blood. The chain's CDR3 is CASRESLYNEQFF. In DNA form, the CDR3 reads TGTGCCAGCAGAGAGTCCCTCTACAATGAGCAGTTCTTC.